This T cell receptor beta chain appears in the sequencing data of a study of blood T cell repertoires in COVID-19. Study overall: Donors in the United States, Italy and Spain gave samples during acute or convalescent COVID-19.

TCRdb's copy holds only in-frame clones and misses some; the assay was immunoSEQ multiplex PCR. The profile shows approximately 450,000 clones, 87% of them singletons. Trimming removed 9 bases at V and 1 base at J, with 15 bases between. CDR3 size: 14 residues. Per germline, CDR1 LNHDA and CDR2 SQIVND (reference sequence). Specimen: PBMCs or T cells enriched from blood (not recorded which). This rearrangement joins TRBV19 to TRBJ1-1; no reliable D call. The source is a woman under 30 with acute COVID-19. CDR3 region: CASTKGGRNTEAFF. CDR3 DNA sequence: TGTGCCAGCACCAAGGGCGGGAGGAACACTGAAGCTTTCTTT.